This T cell receptor beta chain was found in a study of T cells in Graves' hyperthyroidism and ophthalmopathy. Overall study findings and caveats: Blood shared most expanded thyroid clonotypes above 0.001. By a 13 V-J model, ophthalmopathy was set apart from stable hyperthyroidism.

Around 10 ml fresh peripheral blood yielded the PBMCs. Germline-derived CDR1 and CDR2 are SGHRS and YFSETQ. V shed 0 bases and J shed 8 bases, with 12 bases lying between them. The length of the CDR3 is 14 residues. This clonotype is a singleton in its sample. The antigen remains undetermined. Researchers amplified the TCR beta CDR3 regions from RNA transcripts. Using the HTBI primer set, a first-round RT-PCR was run on the TCR CDR3. TCRdb processed the multiplex PCR reads anew with MiXCR; each CDR3 protein has one entry. The table has about 37,000 distinct CDR3 sequences, 40% to 65% seen once. The sequence derives from a man aged 35 to 55 with Graves' ophthalmopathy. The sample was blood. This chain uses TRBV5-1 with TRBJ2-4; maybe TRBD2 (5 bases). This chain's CDR3 is CASSLEQPRDIQYF. CDR3 DNA sequence: TGCGCCAGCAGCTTGGAACAGCCGCGGGACATTCAGTACTTC. The variable domain in full, with the rest retrieved from reference TRBV5-1 and TRBJ2-4, is KAGVTQTPRYLIKTRGQQVTLSCSPISGHRSVSWYQQTPGQGLQFLFEYFSETQRNKGNFPGRFSGRQFSNSRSEMNVSTLELGDSALYLCASSLEQPRDIQYFGAGTRLSVL.